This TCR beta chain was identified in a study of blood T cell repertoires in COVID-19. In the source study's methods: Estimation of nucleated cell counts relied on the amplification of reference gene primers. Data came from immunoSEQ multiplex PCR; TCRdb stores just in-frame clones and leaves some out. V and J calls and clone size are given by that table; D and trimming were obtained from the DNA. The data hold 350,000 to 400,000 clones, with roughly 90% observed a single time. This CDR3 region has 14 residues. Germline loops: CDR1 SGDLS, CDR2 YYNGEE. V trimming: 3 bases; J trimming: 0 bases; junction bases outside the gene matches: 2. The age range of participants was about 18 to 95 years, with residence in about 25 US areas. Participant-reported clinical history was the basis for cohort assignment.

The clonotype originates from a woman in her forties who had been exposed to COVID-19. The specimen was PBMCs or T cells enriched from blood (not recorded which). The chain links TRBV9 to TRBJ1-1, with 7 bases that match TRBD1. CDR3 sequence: CASSETGMNTEAFF. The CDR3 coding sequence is TGTGCCAGCAGCGAGACAGGGATGAACACTGAAGCTTTCTTT.